One and the same sample provided the 31 T cell receptor delta chains below, sequenced in a study of gamma-delta T cells after stem cell transplantation. TCRdb fed the RT-PCR reads to CATT. Of around 13,000 delta-chain clones in the sample, roughly 30% were seen once. Sequenced: gamma-delta T cells. These receptors were obtained from a human donor. It is not recorded whose cells these are; they may come from a transplant donor.

This clone was seen only a few times. V and J are TRDV1 and TRDJ1, with D perhaps matching TRDD3 (6 bases). The CDR3 runs to 19 residues. V shed 2 bases and J shed 1 base, with 23 bases lying between them. Germline V CDR1 and CDR2: TSWWSYY, QGS. CDR3 sequence (DNA): TGTGCTCTTGGGGAAGCCACGGGGGTCTGGGGCCCTCTCACCGATAAACTCATCTTT. This sequence encodes CALGEATGVWGPLTDKLIF.

To note about this clone: This sample also contains other DNA sequences that code for the same CDR3. The genes are TRDV2 and TRDJ3; 12 bases agree with TRDD3. Germline CDR1 GEAIGNYY, CDR2 EKD. V lost 0 bases and J lost 0; bases outside the gene matches: 5. The CDR3 is 20 residues long. DNA of the CDR3: TGTGCCTGTGACACCGTACTGGGGGATACCAGCTCCTGGGACACCCGACAGATGTTTTTC. Amino acids: CACDTVLGDTSSWDTRQMFF.

This chain joins TRDV2 and TRDJ3; 9 positions agree with TRDD3. Germline-derived CDR1 and CDR2 are GEAIGNYY and EKD. J gave up 0 bases and V 3 bases, and 8 bases lay outside the gene matches. The CDR3 runs to 19 residues. The CDR3 sequence is CACDGLGEPSSWDTRQMFF. The CDR3 bases are TGTGCCTGTGACGGACTGGGGGAGCCCAGCTCCTGGGACACCCGACAGATGTTTTTC.

The chain carries TRDV3 and TRDJ1; 7 bases are a match to TRDD3. The CDR3 runs to 22 residues. Germline loops: CDR1 TVYSNPD, CDR2 GDNSRS (reference sequence). J lost 0 bases, V lost 1 base, and 29 bases had no gene match. The CDR3 spells CAFTRGRITTRGLGVDTDKLIF. The CDR3 nucleotides read TGTGCCTTTACAAGGGGACGCATTACTACCAGGGGGCTGGGGGTCGACACCGATAAACTCATCTTT. The whole variable domain, remainder taken from reference TRDV3 and TRDJ1, is CDKVTQSSPDQTVASGSEVVLLCTYDTVYSNPDLFWYRIRPDYSFQFVFYGDNSRSEGADFTQGRFSVKHILTQKAFHLVISPVRTEDSATYYCAFTRGRITTRGLGVDTDKLIFGKGTRVTVEP.

The CDR3 DNA reads TGTGCCTGTGACCCTGCCGGGGTACTGGGGGATCTCTCCTGGGACACCCGACAGATGTTTTTC. It translates to CACDPAGVLGDLSWDTRQMFF. This rearrangement joins TRDV2 to TRDJ3, with TRDD3 identical over 10 bases. V shed 3 bases and J 0 bases; nucleotides not matched to a gene: 13. The germline gives CDR1 GEAIGNYY, CDR2 EKD. The CDR3 covers 21 residues.

This chain's CDR3 is CACIPYGWGMPSWDTRQMFF. CDR3 sequence (DNA): TGTGCCTGCATTCCCTACGGCTGGGGGATGCCTTCCTGGGACACCCGACAGATGTTTTTC. This chain joins TRDV3 and TRDJ3, with TRDD3 matching over 9 bases. Germline CDR1 is TVYSNPD and CDR2 is GDNSRS (reference sequence). The CDR3 has 20 amino acids. V was clipped by 4 bases and J by 1 base; unmatched bases: 17.

V usage is TRDV1 and J usage is TRDJ1; TRDD3 matches 8 bases. V was pared by 4 bases and J by 8 bases, with 30 bases of the junction left unmatched. The germline CDR1 and CDR2 sequences are TSWWSYY and QGS. CDR3 length equals 21 residues. DNA for the CDR3: TGTGCTCTTGGGGCTGGCCTTACTAGGGTCCCTAAGCGTGACTGGGGGGGGAAACTCATCTTT. This codes for CALGAGLTRVPKRDWGGKLIF.

This clone is labeled as medium-sized. The rearrangement links TRDV2 to TRDJ3; 10 bases line up with TRDD3. Germline CDR1 is GEAIGNYY and CDR2 is EKD. With V trimmed by 0 bases and J by 3 bases, 1 base remained unmatched. CDR3 length: 17 amino acids. CDR3 sequence: CACDTAGGYWDTRQMFF. The CDR3 nucleotides read TGTGCCTGTGACACCGCTGGGGGATACTGGGACACCCGACAGATGTTTTTC.

The table lists this clone with a few counts. The chain carries TRDV1 and TRDJ1, with a possible D match to TRDD2 (5 bases). Trimming pared 4 bases from V and 0 bases from J, leaving 27 bases between. Per germline, CDR1 TSWWSYY and CDR2 QGS. CDR3 length equals 20 residues. The DNA for the CDR3 is TGTGCTCTTGGGGTCCATTCTTATTCCTCCGCTACACTGAACACCGATAAACTCATCTTT. This codes for CALGVHSYSSATLNTDKLIF.

Concerning this clone itself: Mismatch with germline at one junction end may stem from a read error. This chain links TRDV2 with TRDJ3; TRDD3 might be the D (5 bases). This CDR3 is built from 18 residues. Germline assignment: CDR1 GEAIGNYY and CDR2 EKD. CDR3: CACDTVPLRSWDTLQMFF. The CDR3 coding sequence is TGTGCCTGTGACACCGTACCTTTACGCTCCTGGGACACCCTACAGATGTTTTTC.

CDR3 DNA: TGTGCCTCCAGGCCTTCCACCCTAACCTCCCGTACTGGGGGATACCTGTACACCGATAAACTCATCTTT. The encoded protein is CASRPSTLTSRTGGYLYTDKLIF. V usage is TRDV3 and J usage is TRDJ1; 12 positions match TRDD3. There are 23 residues in the CDR3. From germline, CDR1 is TVYSNPD and CDR2 GDNSRS (reference sequence). The J segment lost 0 bases and the V segment lost 4 bases, leaving 30 bases of the junction unmatched.

The chain has TRDV1 and TRDJ2, with D possibly TRDD3 on 5 matching bases. V gave up 0 bases and J gave up 0 bases, with 5 bases separating them. Germline V gene sequence: CDR1 TSWWSYY, CDR2 QGS. The CDR3 spans 15 residues. The CDR3 DNA reads as TGTGCTCTTGGGGAACTGGGGGCTTTGACAGCACAACTCTTCTTT. This encodes CALGELGALTAQLFF.

The chain employs TRDV2 and TRDJ2, with 13 nucleotides matching TRDD3. The length of the CDR3 is 18 residues. Trimming took 2 bases from V and 2 from J; bases not matched to a gene: 7. The germline V gene encodes CDR1 GEAIGNYY and CDR2 EKD. As DNA, the CDR3 is TGTGCCTGTGACAAAGTACTGGGGGATACGCAGTTGACAGCACAACTCTTCTTT. Translated: CACDKVLGDTQLTAQLFF.

This clone was counted only a few times. CDR3 in amino acids: CALGEREVERTNPCPSYEGGELRYTDKLIF. The CDR3 DNA reads TGTGCTCTTGGGGAACGAGAAGTTGAAAGAACTAACCCCTGCCCTTCCTACGAGGGTGGGGAACTACGGTACACCGATAAACTCATCTTT. The rearrangement links TRDV1 to TRDJ1, with 9 positions matching TRDD2. V shed 1 base and J 0 bases; nucleotides not matched to a gene: 45. The germline V gene has CDR1 TSWWSYY and CDR2 QGS. This CDR3 comprises 30 residues.

This clone has more than one count but fewer than ten. This chain links TRDV2 with TRDJ2, with D perhaps TRDD3 (5 bases). Trimming shortened V by 1 base and J by 4 bases, and 9 bases separated the two germline ends. Germline V gene sequence: CDR1 GEAIGNYY, CDR2 EKD. This CDR3 is 14 amino acids long. The CDR3 sequence is CACDTVGATAQLFF. The DNA for the CDR3 is TGTGCCTGTGACACAGTTGGGGCGACAGCACAACTCTTCTTT.

The chain employs TRDV1 and TRDJ1; 12 positions match TRDD3. The J segment lost 1 base and the V segment lost 6 bases, leaving 18 bases of the junction unmatched. The germline CDR1 and CDR2 sequences are TSWWSYY and QGS. The CDR3 covers 20 residues. CDR3 nucleotides: TGTGCTCTTGGCGCTCCTTCGAACTGGGGGATACAGAGGGGCACCGATAAACTCATCTTT. Residues: CALGAPSNWGIQRGTDKLIF.

CDR3 amino acids: CACDPPCTGGYACSWDTRQMFF. DNA of the CDR3: TGTGCCTGTGACCCCCCGTGTACTGGGGGATACGCGTGCTCCTGGGACACCCGACAGATGTTTTTC. The chain couples TRDV2 to TRDJ3; 13 bases map to TRDD3. Germline lookup yields CDR1 GEAIGNYY and CDR2 EKD. Trimming at V came to 3 bases and at J to 0 bases, leaving 13 bases not matched to a gene. The CDR3 consists of 22 residues.

The rearrangement uses TRDV1 and TRDJ2; tentative D call: TRDD3 (6 bases). CDR1 is TSWWSYY, CDR2 QGS, per germline. V lost 3 bases, J lost 0 bases, and 11 bases lay in between. The CDR3 spans 16 residues. The CDR3 DNA sequence: TGTGCTCTTGGGGACGGGGGGACCGCTTTGACAGCACAACTCTTCTTT. Translated, it gives CALGDGGTALTAQLFF.

The rearrangement joins TRAV29/DV5 to TRDJ1; 9 bases map to TRDD3. V lost 2 bases to trimming and J lost 3 bases; unmatched junction nucleotides: 17. The CDR3 is 18 amino acids. Germline assignment: CDR1 NSMFDY and CDR2 ISSIKDK. CDR3: CAASPSGPGDTYSDKLIF. CDR3 DNA: TGTGCAGCAAGTCCTTCGGGACCGGGGGATACTTACTCCGATAAACTCATCTTT. Supplemented by reference TRAV29/DV5 and TRDJ1, the full variable domain reads DQQVKQNSPSLSVQEGRISILNCDYTNSMFDYFLWYKKYPAEGPTFLISISSIKDKNEDGRFTVFLNKSAKHLSLHIVPSQPGDSAVYFCAASPSGPGDTYSDKLIFGKGTRVTVEP.

A remark on this clone: Mismatch with germline at one junction end may stem from a read error. V is TRDV2 and J is TRDJ3, with 7 nucleotides matching TRDD3. This CDR3 comprises 18 residues. Germline V gives CDR1 GEAIGNYY, CDR2 EKD. CDR3 region: CACDGLGLGSWDTRKMFF. As DNA, the CDR3 is TGTGCCTGTGACGGACTGGGGTTAGGCTCCTGGGACACCCGAAAGATGTTTTTC.

Only a few counts were recorded for this clone. The chain links TRDV3 to TRDJ1, with 12 positions matching TRDD3. The V segment lost 3 bases and the J segment 4 bases; nucleotides outside the gene matches: 33. Germline CDR1 is TVYSNPD and CDR2 is GDNSRS (reference sequence). This CDR3 is 23 amino acids long. The chain's CDR3 is CALRTFFQPSPFTGGYLVDKLIF. The CDR3 DNA reads as TGTGCCTTGAGAACCTTTTTCCAACCTAGTCCGTTTACTGGGGGATACCTCGTCGATAAACTCATCTTT.

This clone was seen a handful of times. The chain uses TRDV1 and TRDJ1; 8 bases map to TRDD3. The trim removed 0 bases at V and 0 bases at J, leaving 33 bases unmatched. Germline loops: CDR1 TSWWSYY, CDR2 QGS. The CDR3 is 26 amino acids. CDR3 nucleotide sequence: TGTGCTCTTGGGGAACTAGCCGTCACCTACCTTATCACCCGTGGTGGGGGATTAGAGTACACCGATAAACTCATCTTT. Protein sequence: CALGELAVTYLITRGGGLEYTDKLIF.

The J gene is TRDJ1, the V gene TRDV2; 11 nucleotides match TRDD3. Germline V lookup: CDR1 GEAIGNYY, CDR2 EKD. V trimming: 0 bases; J trimming: 4 bases; junction bases outside the gene matches: 12. This CDR3 is 18 amino acids long. The CDR3 coding sequence is TGTGCCTGTGACACCGCACCATGCCCTGGGGGATACCTCGATAAACTCATCTTT. Its translation is CACDTAPCPGGYLDKLIF.

This chain connects TRDV2 to TRDJ1; possible D gene TRDD3, 6 bases. The CDR3 extends over 14 amino acids. V was clipped by 0 bases and J by 0 bases, with 7 bases between them. CDR1 GEAIGNYY and CDR2 EKD come from the germline V gene. This CDR3 reads CACDTWGDTDKLIF. In nucleotides, the CDR3 is TGTGCCTGTGACACCTGGGGGGACACCGATAAACTCATCTTT.

The chain combines TRDV1 with TRDJ1, with D uncertain. CDR3 length equals 12 residues. Trimming removed 3 bases at V and 11 bases at J, with 13 bases between. Germline loops: CDR1 TSWWSYY, CDR2 QGS. The CDR3 spells CALGEIQSGLIF. The CDR3 DNA follows: TGTGCTCTTGGGGAGATCCAGTCGGGGCTCATCTTT.

With respect to this clone: A junction boundary mismatches the germline segment, possibly from a read error. Additional DNA sequences in this sample encode the identical CDR3. The rearrangement joins TRAV29/DV5 to TRDJ1; 11 nucleotides align to TRDD3. The V gene's germline CDR1 is NSMFDY and CDR2 ISSIKDK. The CDR3 length is 21 residues. CDR3 amino acids: CAASEDLLSTGGYSGTDKLIF. For the CDR3, the DNA is TGTGCCGCAAGCGAGGACCTTCTTAGTACTGGGGGATATTCGGGCACCGATAAACTCATCTTT.

This chain connects TRDV3 to TRDJ1; D perhaps matches TRDD3 (9 bases). Germline CDR1 is TVYSNPD and CDR2 is GDNSRS (reference sequence). This CDR3 is built from 21 residues. V was clipped by 1 base and J by 0 bases, with 33 bases between them. The CDR3 reads CAFNTSYSYWGKSLYTDKLIF. The CDR3 coding sequence is TGTGCCTTTAATACTTCCTACAGCTACTGGGGGAAATCCTTGTACACCGATAAACTCATCTTT.

V is TRDV1 and J is TRDJ1, with TRDD3 matching 13 bases. Per the germline V gene, CDR1 is TSWWSYY and CDR2 is QGS. This CDR3 region has 20 residues. Trimming cost V 5 bases and J 0 bases; bases outside gene matches: 15. For the CDR3, the DNA is TGTGCTCTTGGGCCGCCCCCACCACTGGGGGATACGGGTAACACCGATAAACTCATCTTT. Translation: CALGPPPPLGDTGNTDKLIF.

CDR3 amino acids: CALGEGGLRPWGIRTDKLIF. The CDR3 DNA follows: TGTGCTCTTGGCGAAGGTGGGCTACGTCCCTGGGGGATACGTACCGATAAACTCATCTTT. The rearrangement links TRDV1 to TRDJ1, with 12 bases aligning to TRDD3. Germline assignment: CDR1 TSWWSYY and CDR2 QGS. The CDR3 covers 20 residues. V shed 6 bases and J 2 bases; nucleotides not matched to a gene: 19.

This chain uses TRDV2 with TRDJ3; D is perhaps TRDD3 (5 bases). Trimming stripped 2 bases from V and 4 bases from J, with 5 bases between. The CDR3 sequence is 14 residues long. CDR1 is GEAIGNYY, CDR2 EKD, per germline. CDR3 sequence (DNA): TGTGCCTGTGACAGGGATTGGGACACCCGACAGATGTTTTTC. Its translation is CACDRDWDTRQMFF.

The V and J genes are TRDV1 and TRDJ1; D possibly corresponds to TRDD3 (5 bases). V was pared by 3 bases and J by 1 base, with 15 bases between. This CDR3 spans 16 amino acids. Per germline, CDR1 TSWWSYY and CDR2 QGS. CDR3 sequence: CALGDALHWLTDKLIF. The CDR3 bases are TGTGCTCTTGGGGACGCACTGCACTGGCTCACCGATAAACTCATCTTT.